This record covers a single T cell receptor beta chain. Other DNA sequences in the same sample also yield this CDR3. The sample comes from a study of blood T cell repertoires in COVID-19. Across the whole study: The United States, Italy and Spain provided the acute and convalescent COVID-19 samples.

V was pared by 2 bases and J by 3 bases, with 10 bases between. CDR3 length: 14 residues. From germline, CDR1 is KGHSH and CDR2 LQKENI. Study processing details: Amplified reference gene primers provided the basis for estimating nucleated cell counts. The assay was immunoSEQ multiplex PCR, and TCRdb's table has in-frame clones only and misses some. That table gives V, J and clone size, and the DNA gave D and trimming. The table includes 200,000 or so clones, about four fifths detected once. The study assigned cohorts using participant-reported clinical history. Exposed enrollees encountered a COVID-19 case at some point within 2 weeks before study entry.

This chain connects TRBV18 to TRBJ1-1, with D perhaps TRBD1 (6 bases). The sample was PBMCs or T cells enriched from blood (not recorded which). The clonotype was recovered from a woman aged 45 to 65 who had been exposed to COVID-19. CDR3 sequence reads: CASSPEGGDTEAFF. The CDR3 DNA is TGTGCCAGCTCACCAGAGGGGGGGGACACTGAAGCTTTCTTT.